The 27 T cell receptor beta chains below were found in one sample sequenced in a study of blood T cell repertoires in COVID-19. The table came from immunoSEQ multiplex PCR; TCRdb's copy has only in-frame clones and leaves some out. The repertoire consists of tens of thousands of clones, with 82% occurring once and the leading ten covering roughly a sixth. Sequencing was done on a sample of peripheral blood. These receptors were collected from a human donor in a cohort sampled during active COVID-19.

The V and J genes are TRBV2 and TRBJ1-2; 7 bases agree with TRBD1. This CDR3 contains 13 residues. Germline V gene sequence: CDR1 SNHLY, CDR2 FYNNEI. Unmatched junction bases numbered 6, after V lost 6 bases and J lost 5 bases. CDR3 coding DNA: TGTGCCAGCAGCGACAGGGCGGTGTATGGCTACACCTTC. Amino acid sequence: CASSDRAVYGYTF.

Remarks on this clone: One end of the junction does not line up with germline, which may come from a read error. The rearrangement uses TRBV5-1 and TRBJ1-1; 9 bases are a match to TRBD1. This CDR3 comprises 15 residues. Per germline, CDR1 SGHRS and CDR2 YFSETQ. The CDR3 region is CASSLGTGWGTDAFF. The CDR3 DNA follows: TGCGCCAGCAGCTTAGGGACAGGGTGGGGTACTGACGCTTTCTTT.

This sequence joins TRBV15 and TRBJ2-7; TRBD1 agrees at 7 bases. Germline trimming cut 3 bases from V and 2 bases from J; bases unmatched to any gene: 4. The CDR3 is 14 amino acids. The germline CDR1 and CDR2 sequences are LNHNV and YYDKDF (reference sequence). The CDR3 sequence: CATSRRDRTYEQYF. In DNA, the CDR3 is TGTGCCACCAGCAGGAGGGACAGAACCTACGAGCAGTACTTC.

V is TRBV2 and J is TRBJ1-5, with D tentatively TRBD1 (5 bases). With 1 base removed from V and 7 bases from J, the gap between germline ends came to 14 bases. Per the germline V gene, CDR1 is SNHLY and CDR2 is FYNNEI. This CDR3 has 15 amino acids. This CDR3 reads CASSEGQGFQQPQHF. CDR3 in DNA: TGTGCCAGCAGTGAAGGGCAGGGATTTCAACAGCCCCAGCATTTT. Variable domain in full (rest from reference TRBV2 and TRBJ1-5): EPEVTQTPSHQVTQMGQEVILRCVPISNHLYFYWYRQILGQKVEFLVSFYNNEISEKSEIFDDQFSVERPDGSNFTLKIRSTKLEDSAMYFCASSEGQGFQQPQHFGDGTRLSIL.

The genes are TRBV9 and TRBJ2-7; tentative D call: TRBD1 (5 bases). Germline assignment: CDR1 SGDLS and CDR2 YYNGEE. CDR3 length: 14 residues. Trimming left V 0 bases short and J 4 bases short, with 11 bases between. CDR3 DNA: TGTGCCAGCAGCGTAGAAGGACAAGCTTACGAGCAGTACTTC. It translates to CASSVEGQAYEQYF.

The V gene is TRBV27, the J gene TRBJ2-7; D might be TRBD1 (5 bases). Trimming removed 3 bases at V and 2 bases at J, with 8 bases between. The CDR3 length is 13 residues. Germline loops: CDR1 MNHEY, CDR2 SMNVEV (reference sequence). CDR3 loop: CASSLGPTYEQYF. CDR3 nucleotides: TGTGCCAGCAGTTTGGGGCCTACCTACGAGCAGTACTTC.

The V and J genes are TRBV7-3 and TRBJ2-6; D is uncertain. The CDR3 is 14 residues long. V was trimmed by 7 bases and J by 0 bases, leaving 7 bases between them. In germline, CDR1 is SGHTA, CDR2 FQGTGA. The CDR3 coding sequence is TGTGCCAGCACGAGAGACTCTGGGGCCAACGTCCTGACTTTC. Translation: CASTRDSGANVLTF.

This clone was detected a few times. The chain uses TRBV19 and TRBJ2-7; a possible D gene is TRBD2 (7 bases). The CDR3 sequence is 15 residues long. V was cut by 5 bases and J by 3 bases, with 17 bases left in between. Germline lookup yields CDR1 LNHDA and CDR2 SQIVND (reference sequence). The CDR3: CASSSGASGLYEQYF. Here the CDR3 DNA reads TGTGCCAGTAGTTCGGGGGCTAGCGGACTCTACGAGCAGTACTTC.

J is TRBJ2-7 and V is TRBV15, with a tentative D call TRBD2 (6 bases). The CDR3 spans 15 residues. CDR1 LNHNV and CDR2 YYDKDF come from the germline V gene (reference sequence). Between the trimmed V and J ends, which lost 0 bases and 2 bases, there was a span of 11 bases. The CDR3 spells CATSRDHGGAYEQYF. DNA for the CDR3: TGTGCCACCAGCAGAGATCACGGGGGAGCCTACGAGCAGTACTTC. The full variable domain, its missing parts supplied by reference TRBV15 and TRBJ2-7, is DAMVIQNPRYQVTQFGKPVTLSCSQTLNHNVMYWYQQKSSQAPKLLFHYYDKDFNNEADTPDNFQSRRPNTSFCFLDIRSPGLGDTAMYLCATSRDHGGAYEQYFGPGTRLTVT.

This clone appeared a single time. J is TRBJ2-7 and V is TRBV9, with 9 bases identical to TRBD2. Trimming at V came to 3 bases and at J to 4 bases, leaving 11 bases not matched to a gene. The germline V gene has CDR1 SGDLS and CDR2 YYNGEE. CDR3 size: 16 residues. The CDR3 loop is CASSEGGGGGTYEQYF. CDR3 nucleotides: TGTGCCAGCAGCGAAGGCGGCGGGGGGGGGACATACGAGCAGTACTTC.

Here the CDR3 DNA reads TGCGCCAGCAGTGAGATGATGGCTAGCGGGGCTGAGACCCAGTACTTC. Amino acids: CASSEMMASGAETQYF. V gene TRBV10-1 combines with J gene TRBJ2-5; 9 nucleotides match TRBD2. From germline, CDR1 is WNHNN and CDR2 SYGVQD (reference sequence). After removal of 2 bases from V and 5 bases from J, the junction contained 9 bases not matched to a gene. This CDR3 comprises 16 residues.

CDR3: CASSSGLLGGTQYF. DNA of the CDR3: TGTGCCAGCAGTTCGGGACTCCTAGGTGGGACCCAGTACTTC. The chain combines TRBV2 with TRBJ2-5; maybe TRBD2 (6 bases). Germline values: CDR1 SNHLY, CDR2 FYNNEI. The CDR3 length is 14 residues. Trimming left V 5 bases short and J 7 bases short, with 17 bases between. The variable domain in full, with the rest retrieved from reference TRBV2 and TRBJ2-5, is EPEVTQTPSHQVTQMGQEVILRCVPISNHLYFYWYRQILGQKVEFLVSFYNNEISEKSEIFDDQFSVERPDGSNFTLKIRSTKLEDSAMYFCASSSGLLGGTQYFGPGTRLLVL.

The CDR3 protein is CSGMGQGSTEAFF. CDR3 sequence (DNA): TGCAGCGGGATGGGACAGGGATCCACTGAAGCTTTCTTT. This chain links TRBV29-1 with TRBJ1-1; 9 bases match TRBD1. The CDR3 loop spans 13 amino acids. The V gene's germline CDR1 is SQVTM and CDR2 ANQGSEA. J lost 4 bases, V lost 7 bases, and 7 bases had no gene match.

Here the CDR3 reads CSVEGWDTGSLAYEQYF. CDR3 sequence (DNA): TGCAGCGTTGAAGGGTGGGATACAGGGTCCCTAGCCTACGAGCAGTACTTC. The chain uses TRBV29-1 and TRBJ2-7; perhaps TRBD1 as D (6 bases). Trimming took 1 base from V and 2 from J, leaving 21 bases between them. CDR1 and CDR2 (germline): SQVTM, ANQGSEA. CDR3 length equals 17 residues.

This clone showed up just a few times. V is TRBV12-3 or TRBV12-4 and J is TRBJ1-1; D might be TRBD1 (6 bases). Trimming cost V 1 base and J 11 bases, with 14 bases left between them. The CDR3 sequence is 13 residues long. The CDR3 region has the DNA TGTGCCAGCAGTTTAGTTTTGGGGGGGCATGCTTTCTTT. Translation: CASSLVLGGHAFF.

This chain uses TRBV7-9 with TRBJ2-7; TRBD1 might be the D (5 bases). Germline V gene lookup returns CDR1 SEHNR and CDR2 FQNEAQ (reference sequence). The CDR3 is 12 amino acids. Trimming stripped 5 bases from V and 3 bases from J, with 8 bases between. The CDR3 spells CASSDDSYEQYF. DNA of the CDR3: TGTGCCAGCAGCGACGACAGCTACGAGCAGTACTTC.

The chain combines TRBV30 with TRBJ2-7; no clear D gene. CDR3 length equals 13 residues. The germline CDR1 and CDR2 sequences are GTSNPN and SVGIG (reference sequence). V was pared by 1 base and J by 4 bases, with 11 bases between. CDR3 bases: TGTGCCTGGAGTGCTTATACTACGTACGAGCAGTACTTC. Translated, it gives CAWSAYTTYEQYF. Based on the CDR3 plus reference TRBV30 and TRBJ2-7, the full variable domain is SQTIHQWPATLVQPVGSPLSLECTVEGTSNPNLYWYRQAAGRGLQLLFYSVGIGQISSEVPQNLSASRPQDRQFILSSKKLLLSDSGFYLCAWSAYTTYEQYFGPGTRLTVT.

The rearrangement links TRBV19 to TRBJ2-7, with D perhaps TRBD1 (6 bases). From germline, CDR1 is LNHDA and CDR2 SQIVND (reference sequence). The CDR3 is 14 amino acids. Trimming pared 3 bases from V and 2 bases from J, leaving 11 bases between. CDR3 sequence reads: CASSMPGQTYEQYF. The DNA of the CDR3 is TGTGCCAGTAGTATGCCGGGACAAACCTACGAGCAGTACTTC.

This sequence joins TRBV5-5 and TRBJ1-2; 11 bases align to TRBD1. The J segment lost 5 bases and the V segment lost 5 bases, leaving 8 bases of the junction unmatched. The CDR3 is 15 amino acids. Germline CDR1 and CDR2: SGHKS and YYEKEE (reference sequence). The CDR3 spells CASRPGQGVPYGYTF. CDR3 nucleotides: TGTGCCAGCAGGCCGGGACAGGGGGTTCCGTATGGCTACACCTTC.

This chain uses TRBV5-1 with TRBJ2-3, with 8 bases that match TRBD1. The CDR3 has 16 amino acids. Looked up from germline, CDR1 is SGHRS and CDR2 is YFSETQ. Trimming removed 3 bases from V and 2 bases from J; junction bases left unmatched: 8. The CDR3 coding sequence is TGCGCCAGCAGCTGGGGGGACAGGCAAAACACAGATACGCAGTATTTT. Its protein is CASSWGDRQNTDTQYF.

This clone occurred once. The gene calls are TRBV6-5 and TRBJ1-5; D gene unclear. With 6 bases removed from V and 4 bases from J, the gap between germline ends came to 10 bases. Germline V lookup: CDR1 MNHEY, CDR2 SVGAGI. This CDR3 is built from 13 residues. CDR3 DNA: TGTGCCAGCAGGACGGCGGCAAATCAGCCCCAGCATTTT. Protein sequence: CASRTAANQPQHF.

This sequence joins TRBV3-1 (or the pseudogene TRBV3-2) and TRBJ1-2; a possible D gene is TRBD1 (5 bases). CDR3 length: 13 residues. From germline, CDR1 is LGHDT and CDR2 YNNKEL (reference sequence). The germline V and J ends were trimmed by 4 bases and 6 bases, with 12 bases remaining between them. The CDR3 sequence is CASSPKGFNGYTF. In DNA form, the CDR3 reads TGTGCCAGCAGCCCAAAGGGGTTTAATGGCTACACCTTC.

This chain connects TRBV7-9 to TRBJ2-5; 8 bases fit TRBD2. Germline loops: CDR1 SEHNR, CDR2 FQNEAQ (reference sequence). The CDR3 totals 15 residues. J lost 5 bases, V lost 3 bases, and 8 bases had no gene match. Here the CDR3 reads CASSLRRGVGETQYF. The CDR3 DNA reads TGTGCCAGCAGCTTGCGGCGGGGGGTCGGGGAGACCCAGTACTTC. Supplemented by reference TRBV7-9 and TRBJ2-5, the full variable domain reads DTGVSQNPRHKITKRGQNVTFRCDPISEHNRLYWYRQTLGQGPEFLTYFQNEAQLEKSRLLSDRFSAERPKGSFSTLEIQRTEQGDSAMYLCASSLRRGVGETQYFGPGTRLLVL.

The chain employs TRBV11-1 and TRBJ2-7; TRBD1 agrees at 12 bases. CDR1 SGHAT and CDR2 FQDESV come from the germline V gene (reference sequence). The CDR3 length is 15 residues. V was pared by 3 bases and J by 3 bases, with 3 bases of the junction left unmatched. The CDR3 loop reads CASSFRDRGLYEQYF. The CDR3 DNA is TGTGCCAGCAGCTTCCGGGACAGGGGGCTCTACGAGCAGTACTTC.

CDR3: CASSYSDRVGEKLFF. In DNA form, the CDR3 reads TGTGCCAGCAGTTACTCTGACAGGGTGGGCGAAAAACTGTTTTTT. The chain links TRBV6-5 to TRBJ1-4; 7 nucleotides align to TRBD1. There are 15 residues in the CDR3. CDR1 and CDR2 from the germline V gene are MNHEY and SVGAGI. The V gene end was trimmed by 0 bases and the J gene end by 8 bases; junction bases not matched to a gene: 6.

The chain employs TRBV9 and TRBJ2-1; perhaps TRBD1 as D (6 bases). V gave up 6 bases and J gave up 6 bases, with 19 bases separating them. The CDR3 is 15 amino acids. The germline V gene has CDR1 SGDLS and CDR2 YYNGEE. For the CDR3, the DNA is TGTGCCAGCACCTCGACGGTAGGACAGTTCAATGAGCAGTTCTTC. Translated, it gives CASTSTVGQFNEQFF.

The chain uses TRBV5-5 and TRBJ1-3; the match to TRBD1 covers 10 bases. CDR3 length equals 17 residues. The trim removed 3 bases at V and 2 bases at J, leaving 8 bases unmatched. The germline V gene encodes CDR1 SGHKS and CDR2 YYEKEE (reference sequence). The CDR3 protein is CASSSFLGQGTGNTIYF. Written as DNA, the CDR3 is TGTGCCAGCAGCTCCTTTTTGGGACAGGGGACTGGAAACACCATATATTTT.